The clone carrying this T cell receptor (beta chain) was seen just once. The antigen is not known. Single viable CD3+CD4+CD8-CD45RO+ cells were sorted as the memory CD4+ T cells. Donors' CMV status reflects serum IgG against pp150, pp28, p38, p52. Positive selection with CD4 microbeads enriched total CD4+ T cells. This entry belongs to a study of memory CD4+ T cells and cytomegalovirus serostatus. Study findings and constraints: Median bootstrapped AUC for CMV status was around 0.95 originally, less than 0.93 US-trained.

Libraries were prepared by immunoSEQ multiplex PCR; TCRdb keeps only in-frame clonotypes and omits some of them. There are tens of thousands of clones in the sample; about three quarters occur only once, and approximately 4.8% lies in the top ten. This sequence originates from an adult in good health and CMV-seropositive. Sequences were obtained from memory CD4+ T cells from blood.

This chain's CDR3 is CASSLTGDTEAFF. For the CDR3, the DNA is TGTGCCAGCAGTCTTACAGGGGACACTGAAGCTTTCTTT. The rearrangement uses TRBV6-4 and TRBJ1-1; 7 bases line up with TRBD1. Germline CDR1 is MRHNA and CDR2 is SNTAGT. The J segment lost 3 bases and the V segment lost 5 bases, leaving 3 bases of the junction unmatched. The CDR3 extends over 13 amino acids.